This is a list of T cell receptor beta chains from one sample in a study of CD8 T cells in ankylosing spondylitis. TCRdb re-derived calls from the 5' RACE reads in MiXCR, one entry per CDR3 protein. The sample lists around 35,000 distinct CDR3 sequences; 11% were seen once. The sample comprised synovial fluid, either unsorted or a sorted T cell fraction (not recorded which). The receptors originated from a male donor with ankylosing spondylitis. CDR3s leave out the opening cysteine and the closing phenylalanine or tryptophan.

J	V	CDR3
TRBJ2-3	TRBV27	ASSRDRYTDTQY
TRBJ2-5	TRBV10-1	ASSEILGEETQY
TRBJ2-5	TRBV3-1	ASSSARGPQETQY
TRBJ2-3	TRBV6-2/TRBV6-3	ASSYSGVDTQY
TRBJ2-2	TRBV7-9	ASTLRITGELF
TRBJ2-3	TRBV7-9	ASTEGTDTQY
TRBJ1-6	TRBV20-1	SATDTSSSYNSPLH
TRBJ2-1	TRBV7-2	ASSSRAGGLANEQF
TRBJ2-1	TRBV27	ASSLAAGVRNEQF
TRBJ2-5	TRBV27	ASSRLGGPRGETQY
TRBJ2-1	TRBV4-3	ASSQGLATTYNEQF
TRBJ1-1	TRBV29-1	SVRQSANTEAF
TRBJ2-3	TRBV3-1	ASSQDYGDTQY
TRBJ2-6	TRBV20-1	SARVRDRDSGANVLT
TRBJ1-4	TRBV7-2	ASSLAGGTGEKLF
TRBJ2-7	TRBV20-1	SARESGTRSYEQY
TRBJ1-1	TRBV7-2	ASSLKGSRDLNTEAF
TRBJ1-2	TRBV28	ASSFNSAQFGYT
TRBJ2-1	TRBV5-5	ASSLVRTDEQF
TRBJ2-7	TRBV5-1	ASSPQPGQPYEQY
TRBJ2-5	TRBV6-2/TRBV6-3	ASSTFSRPGETQY
TRBJ2-1	TRBV28	ASRTSSGRFNEQF
TRBJ2-5	TRBV5-6	ASSKLDGETQY
TRBJ2-7	TRBV12-3/TRBV12-4	ASSLGLDRIEYEQY
TRBJ1-5	TRBV12-3/TRBV12-4	ASSSVSAWERGQPQH
TRBJ1-2	TRBV27	ASSARPGQVKAGYT
TRBJ2-1	TRBV4-2	ASSRTSGSTEQF
TRBJ2-3	TRBV7-7	ASSLGGLGTDTQY
TRBJ2-7	TRBV5-5	ASHLGTGYEQY
TRBJ2-1	TRBV20-1	SARGLAGGWEQF
TRBJ1-1	TRBV6-2/TRBV6-3	ASSRDIEAF
TRBJ2-1	TRBV12-3/TRBV12-4	ASSSFNEQF
TRBJ2-7	TRBV5-1	ASSFGLAGYEQY
TRBJ2-3	TRBV7-2	ASSLSPGRTDTQY
TRBJ2-2	TRBV9	ASSVVYATGAGELF
TRBJ2-1	TRBV11-3	ASMVRATYNEQF
TRBJ2-7	TRBV5-8	ASSLARDSSSYEQY
TRBJ2-1	TRBV27	ASSPFGGRTLNEQF
TRBJ2-4	TRBV27	ASSLGVATKNIQY
TRBJ2-1	TRBV4-2	ASSQDTTALAYNEQF
TRBJ2-6	TRBV11-2	ASRLGDGHSSGANVLT
TRBJ2-7	TRBV19	ARPGTGVHEQY
TRBJ2-5	TRBV29-1	SVAATGTGGETQY
TRBJ2-7	TRBV20-1	SGSDRAGYEQY